This is a list of T cell receptor beta chains from one sample in a study of blood T cell repertoires in COVID-19. The assay was immunoSEQ multiplex PCR, and TCRdb's table has in-frame clones only and misses some. The sample holds over 150,000 clones; around four fifths are singletons and the top ten take 6.9%. The specimen sequenced was peripheral blood. All receptors come from a human donor with acute or convalescent COVID-19. The donor label of this sample is uncertain. CDR3s include the opening cysteine and the closing phenylalanine or tryptophan. D genes are given only for firm matches. The size of a clone is reported for some rows only, either as once, few or many, or as a class for expanded clones.

CDR3 | DNA | D | size | J | V
CAIRQDTEAFF | TGTGCCATCAGACAGGACACTGAAGCTTTCTTT | NA | NA | TRBJ1-1 | TRBV10-3
CASSFYSLNTGELFF | TGCGCCAGCAGCTTCTACTCCTTGAACACCGGGGAGCTGTTTTTT | NA | NA | TRBJ2-2 | TRBV5-1
CASSYSAQGGQPQHF | TGTGCCAGCAGTTACTCAGCTCAGGGAGGCCAGCCCCAGCATTTT | NA | NA | TRBJ1-5 | TRBV6-2/TRBV6-3
CASSLGLASQEQFF | TGTGCCAGCAGCCTCGGACTAGCGAGTCAAGAGCAGTTCTTC | TRBD2 | few | TRBJ2-1 | TRBV6-5
CASTQGTGRSHEQYF | TGTGCCAGCACCCAGGGAACGGGCCGAAGCCACGAGCAGTACTTC | NA | NA | TRBJ2-7 | TRBV7-8
CATSDGQVAVYGYTF | TGTGCCACCAGTGATGGACAGGTGGCGGTATATGGCTACACCTTC | TRBD1 | NA | TRBJ1-2 | TRBV24-1
CASSYSKGQGTSGYTF | TGTGCCAGCAGTTACTCAAAGGGACAGGGGACCAGCGGCTACACCTTC | TRBD1 | NA | TRBJ1-2 | TRBV6-5
CASSLLASSRGSTGELFF | TGTGCCAGCAGCTTACTAGCCTCTTCGCGGGGCAGCACCGGGGAGCTGTTTTTT | NA | NA | TRBJ2-2 | TRBV7-3
CASSTIAGGRGNEQFF | TGTGCCAGCAGTACAATAGCGGGAGGGCGGGGGAATGAGCAGTTCTTC | TRBD2 | NA | TRBJ2-1 | TRBV11-2
CASSQDTGLAGLTGELFF | TGTGCCAGCAGCCAAGATACAGGGCTAGCGGGTCTCACCGGGGAGCTGTTTTTT | TRBD2 | NA | TRBJ2-2 | TRBV3-1/TRBV3-2
CASSEARLAGTWCF | TGTGCCAGCAGTGAAGCGCGACTAGCGGGAACCTGGTGCTTC | TRBD2 | once | TRBJ2-7 | TRBV2
CASSKRTGGNEQFF | TGTGCCAGCAGCAAACGGACAGGGGGTAATGAGCAGTTCTTC | TRBD1 | NA | TRBJ2-1 | TRBV5-4
CAIRGDRDFDYEQYF | TGTGCCATCAGGGGAGACAGGGATTTCGACTACGAGCAGTACTTC | TRBD1 | once | TRBJ2-7 | TRBV10-3
CASSLAVRGSDTEAFF | TGTGCCAGCAGCTTAGCGGTAAGGGGTTCGGACACTGAAGCTTTCTTT | NA | once | TRBJ1-1 | TRBV7-6
CATSREQRATNEKLFF | TGTGCCACCAGCAGAGAACAGAGAGCAACTAATGAAAAACTGTTTTTT | NA | NA | TRBJ1-4 | TRBV15
CASSLSNEQYF | TGTGCCAGCAGCCTTTCTAACGAGCAGTACTTC | NA | NA | TRBJ2-7 | TRBV3-1/TRBV3-2
CASTKGGGLAGYEQFF | TGTGCCAGCACCAAAGGGGGGGGACTAGCGGGATATGAGCAGTTCTTC | TRBD2 | few | TRBJ2-1 | TRBV9
CASSPPERTAGYTF | TGTGCCAGCTCACCACCGGAGAGGACAGCGGGCTACACCTTC | NA | NA | TRBJ1-2 | TRBV18